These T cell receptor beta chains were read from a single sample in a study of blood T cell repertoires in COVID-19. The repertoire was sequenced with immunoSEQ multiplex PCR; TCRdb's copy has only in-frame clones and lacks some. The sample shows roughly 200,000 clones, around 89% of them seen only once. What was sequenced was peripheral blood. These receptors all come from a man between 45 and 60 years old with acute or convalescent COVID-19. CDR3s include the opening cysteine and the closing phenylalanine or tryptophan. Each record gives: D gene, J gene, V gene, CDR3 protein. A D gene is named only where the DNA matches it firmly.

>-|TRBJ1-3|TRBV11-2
CASSLGRSGNTIYF
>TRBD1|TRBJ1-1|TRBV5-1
CASSLAWGTARGGTEAFF
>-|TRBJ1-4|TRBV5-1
CASSLAVGAEEKLFF
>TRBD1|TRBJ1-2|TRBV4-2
CASSQPGQANYGYTF
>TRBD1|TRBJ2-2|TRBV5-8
CASSLARLAGGTGELFF
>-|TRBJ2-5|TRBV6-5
CASSRSGETQYF
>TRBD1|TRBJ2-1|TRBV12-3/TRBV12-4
CASNGQARQFF
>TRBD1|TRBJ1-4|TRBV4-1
CASSHRGDRAREKLFF
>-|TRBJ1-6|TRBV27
CASSLSGPLRGSPLHF
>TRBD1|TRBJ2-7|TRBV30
CAWKQQGDYEQYF
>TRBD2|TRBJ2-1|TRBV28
CASTLGLAGEQFF
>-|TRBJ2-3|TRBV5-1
CASSPGQIVAGTFRDTQYF
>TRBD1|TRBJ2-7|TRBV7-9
CASSSRDSNTYEQYF
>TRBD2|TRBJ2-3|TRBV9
CASSVAYLAGGQGTQYF
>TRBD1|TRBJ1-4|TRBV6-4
CASTVPGQVPNEKLFF
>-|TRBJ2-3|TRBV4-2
CASSLRTLGDTQYF
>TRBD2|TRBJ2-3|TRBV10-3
CAIRWTSDTDTQYF
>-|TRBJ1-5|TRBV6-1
CASSDEGLQPQHF
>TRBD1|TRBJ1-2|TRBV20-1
CSARQGYGYTF
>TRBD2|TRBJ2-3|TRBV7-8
CASSPTSGATDTQYF
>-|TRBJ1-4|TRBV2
CASSQSGVEKLFF
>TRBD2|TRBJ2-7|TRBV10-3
CAISEEGLAGEQYF
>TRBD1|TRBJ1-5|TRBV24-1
CAKDRDCNQPQHF
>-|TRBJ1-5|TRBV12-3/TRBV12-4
CASTYTSTQPQHF
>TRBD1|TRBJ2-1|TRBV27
CASSSPGQYNEQFF
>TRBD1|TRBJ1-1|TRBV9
CASSVTGQANTEAFF
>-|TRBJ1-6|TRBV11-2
CASSFETNIRGSISPLHF
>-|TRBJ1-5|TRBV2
CASSEGRYQPQHF
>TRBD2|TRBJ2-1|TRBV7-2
CASSYQTGLVRYNEQFF
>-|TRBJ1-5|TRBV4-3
CASSQDRDEFQPQHF
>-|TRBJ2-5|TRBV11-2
CASSLESETQYF
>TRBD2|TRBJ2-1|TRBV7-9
CASSLGTSEDEQFF
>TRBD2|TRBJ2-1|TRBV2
CASSEKGLAVNEQFF
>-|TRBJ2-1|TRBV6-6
CASSYSIRGSSTEQFF
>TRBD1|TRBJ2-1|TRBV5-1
CASSLEGTAVGQFF
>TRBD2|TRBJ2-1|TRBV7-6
CASSLIAGGRATNEQFF
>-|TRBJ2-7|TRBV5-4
CASSLDGGRAYEQYF
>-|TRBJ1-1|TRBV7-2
CASSLGRGNTEAFF
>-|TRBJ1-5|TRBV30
CAWSGGTASNQPQHF
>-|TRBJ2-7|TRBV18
CATSELMGGPYEQYF
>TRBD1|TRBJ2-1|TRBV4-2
CASSQPGTDEQFF
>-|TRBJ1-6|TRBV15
CATSRVPTRAGQRSPLHF
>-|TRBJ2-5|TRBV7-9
CASSWTEQQETQYF
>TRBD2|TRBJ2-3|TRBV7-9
CASSLWGLAGATDTQYF
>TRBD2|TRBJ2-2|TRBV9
CASSPTSSGITGELFF
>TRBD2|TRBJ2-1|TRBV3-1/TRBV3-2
CASSQALNMRRELTNEQFF
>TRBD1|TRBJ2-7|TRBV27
CASSGQGASYTYEQYF
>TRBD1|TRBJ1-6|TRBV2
CASSETGINSPLHF
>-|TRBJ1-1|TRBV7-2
CASSLDFSTEAFF
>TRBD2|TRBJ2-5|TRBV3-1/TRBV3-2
CASNLAGQETQYF
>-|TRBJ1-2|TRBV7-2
CASSSGQNYGYTF
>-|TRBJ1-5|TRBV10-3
CAISDGRGNQPQHF